The rows below give T cell receptor beta chains drawn from one sample of a study of blood T cells in healthy people across ages. TCRdb independently ran MiXCR on the 5' RACE reads; one entry per CDR3 protein. The sample carries 1.5 million to 2 million distinct CDR3 sequences, more than 35% recorded once. Sequencing was done on a sample of blood. The receptors derive from a human donor in good health. CDR3s include the opening cysteine and the closing phenylalanine or tryptophan. D genes are given only for firm matches. Clone size is stated in some rows and not others, as once, few, many or a class when expanded.

TRBV20-1	many	TRBJ2-7	TRBD2	CSAVRTSWVEQYF	TGCAGTGCTGTTCGGACTAGTTGGGTTGAGCAGTACTTC
TRBV12-3/TRBV12-4	few	TRBJ1-5	-	CASSPPWGDQPQHF	TGTGCCAGCAGCCCCCCCTGGGGGGACCAGCCCCAGCATTTT
TRBV27	few	TRBJ2-1	TRBD2	CASRPIGGGNEQFF	TGTGCCAGCAGACCTATTGGCGGGGGTAATGAGCAGTTCTTC
TRBV2	-	TRBJ2-1	-	CASLGLGAYNEQFF	TGTGCCAGCTTGGGACTGGGGGCCTACAATGAGCAGTTCTTC
TRBV18	-	TRBJ2-4	TRBD2	CASSPPTSNIQYF	TGTGCCAGCTCACCACCGACTAGCAACATTCAGTACTTC
TRBV7-2	-	TRBJ2-7	-	CASSPPYVNEQYF	TGTGCCAGCAGCCCCCCATATGTCAACGAGCAGTACTTC
TRBV7-3	-	TRBJ2-6	-	CASSLMGPRQSGANVLTF	TGTGCCAGCAGCTTAATGGGTCCTAGACAGTCTGGGGCCAACGTCCTGACTTTC
TRBV6-6	few	TRBJ1-5	TRBD1	CASSLRAGGSQPQHF	TGTGCCAGCAGTCTCAGGGCAGGGGGTTCTCAGCCCCAGCATTTT
TRBV7-2	-	TRBJ1-2	-	CASSAQQGGYGYTF	TGTGCCAGCAGCGCCCAACAGGGTGGGTATGGCTACACCTTC
TRBV7-3	-	TRBJ2-1	TRBD2	CASTLRRTSGGSEQFF	TGTGCCAGCACCCTACGCAGGACTAGCGGGGGTAGTGAGCAGTTCTTC
TRBV7-2	-	TRBJ1-1	-	CASSLMRAEAFF	TGTGCCAGCAGCTTAATGCGAGCTGAAGCTTTCTTT
TRBV19	-	TRBJ1-5	-	CASSPWGTGEYQPQHF	TGTGCCAGTAGTCCGTGGGGGACTGGGGAGTATCAGCCCCAGCATTTT
TRBV15	few	TRBJ2-5	-	CATSRDLNSQETQYF	TGTGCCACCAGCAGAGATCTTAACAGCCAAGAGACCCAGTACTTC
TRBV3-1	-	TRBJ2-3	TRBD2	CASSYPGTSADTQYF	TGTGCCAGCAGCTATCCGGGAACTAGCGCTGATACGCAGTATTTT
TRBV29-1	-	TRBJ1-4	TRBD1	CSAVQGGNEKLFF	TGCAGCGCCGTACAGGGGGGGAATGAAAAACTGTTTTTT
TRBV5-6	-	TRBJ1-5	TRBD1	CASSQVGQSNQPQHF	TGTGCCAGCAGCCAGGTGGGACAGAGCAATCAGCCCCAGCATTTT
TRBV4-3	-	TRBJ2-3	-	CASNQDSGRNTQYF	TGCGCCAGCAACCAAGACTCGGGGCGCAATACGCAGTATTTT
TRBV12-3/TRBV12-4	-	TRBJ2-3	TRBD2	CASSGLAITDTQYF	TGTGCCAGCAGCGGACTAGCGATCACAGATACGCAGTATTTT
TRBV3-1	-	TRBJ1-2	-	CASSLSRGLGGYTF	TGTGCCAGCAGCCTCTCTCGTGGGCTCGGGGGCTACACCTTC
TRBV20-1	-	TRBJ2-7	-	CSARDHSYEQYF	TGCAGTGCTAGGGACCACTCCTACGAGCAGTACTTC
TRBV6-2/TRBV6-3	few	TRBJ2-6	-	CASSSPYSGANVLTF	TGTGCCAGCAGTAGCCCCTACTCTGGGGCCAACGTCCTGACTTTC
TRBV29-1	-	TRBJ1-1	TRBD1	CSVERQGVWTEAFF	TGCAGCGTTGAACGGCAGGGGGTGTGGACTGAAGCTTTCTTT
TRBV7-9	few	TRBJ2-1	TRBD2	CASSFPSGGASGNEQFF	TGTGCCAGCAGCTTCCCTAGCGGGGGGGCGTCGGGAAATGAGCAGTTCTTC
TRBV4-3	few	TRBJ2-3	TRBD1	CASSQEGTGWTDTQYF	TGCGCCAGCAGCCAAGAGGGGACAGGGTGGACAGATACGCAGTATTTT
TRBV12-3/TRBV12-4	few	TRBJ2-5	-	CASRPPGEATETQYF	TGTGCCAGCAGGCCTCCGGGGGAAGCTACAGAGACCCAGTACTTC
TRBV12-3/TRBV12-4	few	TRBJ2-5	TRBD1	CASSLFPAGTGEETQYF	TGTGCCAGCAGTTTATTCCCCGCCGGGACAGGGGAAGAGACCCAGTACTTC
TRBV3-1	few	TRBJ1-2	TRBD1	CASSQATGTGSSDYGYTF	TGTGCCAGCAGCCAAGCAACCGGGACAGGGTCGTCTGACTATGGCTACACCTTC
TRBV12-3/TRBV12-4	-	TRBJ1-4	-	CAGKRGQQKLFF	TGTGCCGGCAAGAGGGGACAACAAAAACTGTTTTTT
TRBV15	-	TRBJ1-5	-	CATSRDHDQPQHF	TGTGCCACCAGCAGAGATCACGATCAGCCCCAGCATTTT
TRBV7-8	few	TRBJ1-5	-	CASSLARVGQVNQPQHF	TGTGCCAGCAGCTTAGCGAGGGTCGGTCAGGTCAATCAGCCCCAGCATTTT
TRBV4-1	few	TRBJ2-7	-	CASSQDRVRSSYEQYF	TGCGCCAGCAGCCAAGATAGAGTGAGAAGCTCCTACGAGCAGTACTTC
TRBV6-5	-	TRBJ1-5	TRBD1	CASSYGTGEWSGNQPQHF	TGTGCCAGCAGTTACGGGACAGGGGAATGGAGTGGCAATCAGCCCCAGCATTTT
TRBV7-2	few	TRBJ2-3	TRBD2	CASSPPFSAGDTDTQYF	TGTGCCAGCAGCCCACCCTTCTCGGCGGGGGATACAGATACGCAGTATTTT
TRBV12-3/TRBV12-4	-	TRBJ1-2	-	CASSRFWADGYTF	TGTGCCAGCAGTCGGTTCTGGGCAGACGGCTACACCTTC
TRBV5-1	-	TRBJ1-4	TRBD1	CASSWDREGTNEKLFF	TGCGCCAGCAGCTGGGACAGGGAAGGAACTAATGAAAAACTGTTTTTT
TRBV7-8	-	TRBJ2-5	-	CASSLLQGWKETQYF	TGTGCCAGCAGCTTACTACAGGGATGGAAAGAGACCCAGTACTTC
TRBV6-1	-	TRBJ2-1	-	CASSEEGPRTSRSSLGEQFF	TGTGCCAGCAGTGAAGAGGGCCCTAGGACGTCACGGAGCTCCTTAGGTGAGCAGTTCTTC
TRBV7-9	-	TRBJ1-1	-	CASSPRGHSGSEAFF	TGTGCCAGCAGCCCGAGGGGCCATAGCGGCAGTGAAGCTTTCTTT
TRBV3-1	-	TRBJ1-1	-	CASSQDGGENTEAFF	TGTGCCAGCAGCCAAGACGGGGGAGAAAACACTGAAGCTTTCTTT
TRBV9	-	TRBJ2-5	TRBD2	CASSVGGGGAEETQYF	TGTGCCAGCAGCGTAGGTGGCGGGGGGGCCGAGGAGACCCAGTACTTC
TRBV27	-	TRBJ2-7	TRBD1	CASSILPGTGVYEQYF	TGTGCCAGCAGTATCCTTCCCGGGACAGGGGTCTACGAGCAGTACTTC
TRBV19	-	TRBJ1-5	-	CASSTVWGGNQPQHF	TGTGCCAGTAGTACGGTGTGGGGAGGCAATCAGCCCCAGCATTTT
TRBV6-1	few	TRBJ2-1	TRBD1	CASSARTGRSYNEQFF	TGTGCCAGCAGTGCCCGGACAGGCCGAAGCTACAATGAGCAGTTCTTC
TRBV5-1	-	TRBJ1-2	TRBD1	CASSRGTGGKAIQDGYTF	TGCGCCAGCAGCCGGGGGACAGGAGGGAAGGCCATACAAGATGGCTACACCTTC
TRBV4-3	-	TRBJ2-1	-	CASSHPQTGPTYNEQFF	TGCGCCAGCAGCCACCCCCAGACGGGGCCGACCTACAATGAGCAGTTCTTC
TRBV7-3	-	TRBJ2-5	-	CASSPIANQETQYF	TGTGCCAGCAGCCCCATAGCGAACCAAGAGACCCAGTACTTC
TRBV10-3	few	TRBJ2-3	-	CAITHNPTDTQYF	TGTGCCATCACACATAACCCCACAGATACGCAGTATTTT
TRBV13	few	TRBJ2-7	TRBD1	CASSLGQGSSSYEQYF	TGTGCCAGCAGCCTCGGACAGGGGTCGAGCTCCTACGAGCAGTACTTC
TRBV28	few	TRBJ2-7	-	CASFSTGSSYEQYF	TGTGCCAGCTTCTCCACGGGAAGCTCCTACGAGCAGTACTTC
TRBV20-1	-	TRBJ1-1	TRBD1	CSASFPGQGAGTEAFF	TGCAGTGCTAGCTTTCCGGGACAGGGGGCTGGCACTGAAGCTTTCTTT
TRBV20-1	few	TRBJ1-2	-	CSARVESPTFYGYTF	TGCAGTGCTAGAGTTGAGTCCCCGACTTTCTATGGCTACACCTTC
TRBV20-1	few	TRBJ2-5	-	CSARAGSQETQYF	TGCAGTGCTAGAGCGGGCAGTCAAGAGACCCAGTACTTC